The rows below give T cell receptor beta chains drawn from one sample of a study of blood T cell repertoires in COVID-19. Generated by immunoSEQ multiplex PCR, the TCRdb table keeps only in-frame clones and is missing some. The data contain 310,000 or so clones, approximately 86% of them singletons. Specimen: PBMCs or T cells enriched from blood (not recorded which). The receptors come from a woman aged 18 to 35 who had recovered from COVID-19. CDR3s include the opening cysteine and the closing phenylalanine or tryptophan. The order of the fields is CDR3 protein, J gene, V gene.

CDR3aa: CASTSPSGNQETQYF; j_gene: TRBJ2-5; v_gene: TRBV6-5
CDR3aa: CASSQVGGSPLHF; j_gene: TRBJ1-6; v_gene: TRBV3-1/TRBV3-2
CDR3aa: CASSIGPTSGLSSDTQYF; j_gene: TRBJ2-3; v_gene: TRBV19
CDR3aa: CASSLTENTEAFF; j_gene: TRBJ1-1; v_gene: TRBV12-3/TRBV12-4
CDR3aa: CASSQDRRTIGFGYTF; j_gene: TRBJ1-2; v_gene: TRBV4-2
CDR3aa: CASRFGQGSYNEQFF; j_gene: TRBJ2-1; v_gene: TRBV6-5
CDR3aa: CASSPDRLGTEAFF; j_gene: TRBJ1-1; v_gene: TRBV5-1
CDR3aa: CASSYGLYNEQFF; j_gene: TRBJ2-1; v_gene: TRBV6-2/TRBV6-3
CDR3aa: CASSPRRPSSSPLHF; j_gene: TRBJ1-6; v_gene: TRBV27
CDR3aa: CASSSSGGYQETQYF; j_gene: TRBJ2-5; v_gene: TRBV11-3
CDR3aa: CASSPRSEVLTDTQYF; j_gene: TRBJ2-3; v_gene: TRBV9
CDR3aa: CASSFPRGLGTDTQYF; j_gene: TRBJ2-3; v_gene: TRBV28
CDR3aa: CASSLDRETQYF; j_gene: TRBJ2-5; v_gene: TRBV13
CDR3aa: CASSQVGLEGYEQYF; j_gene: TRBJ2-7; v_gene: TRBV4-1
CDR3aa: CASSPDVGAPSYNEQFF; j_gene: TRBJ2-1; v_gene: TRBV4-3
CDR3aa: CASSFRRGPEKLFF; j_gene: TRBJ1-4; v_gene: TRBV27
CDR3aa: CASTEGQGRETQYF; j_gene: TRBJ2-5; v_gene: TRBV6-5
CDR3aa: CASSQNTGEAYEQYF; j_gene: TRBJ2-7; v_gene: TRBV4-1
CDR3aa: CASSPSGVWYEQFF; j_gene: TRBJ2-1; v_gene: TRBV7-9
CDR3aa: CASSLTGQGTDTQYF; j_gene: TRBJ2-3; v_gene: TRBV5-1
CDR3aa: CASSVVAGNSNTGELFF; j_gene: TRBJ2-2; v_gene: TRBV9
CDR3aa: CASSPANYGYTF; j_gene: TRBJ1-2; v_gene: TRBV3-1/TRBV3-2
CDR3aa: CASSQRDSYTQYF; j_gene: TRBJ2-3; v_gene: TRBV7-2
CDR3aa: CASSLSWESGNQPQHF; j_gene: TRBJ1-5; v_gene: TRBV7-4
CDR3aa: CASSSPNEQYF; j_gene: TRBJ2-7; v_gene: TRBV5-6
CDR3aa: CASSPTSGGETYEQYF; j_gene: TRBJ2-7; v_gene: TRBV7-3
CDR3aa: CASSLDGGSNQPQHF; j_gene: TRBJ1-5; v_gene: TRBV5-1
CDR3aa: CASSLKPEVTQYF; j_gene: TRBJ2-3; v_gene: TRBV28
CDR3aa: CASTQIPGQLNTEAFF; j_gene: TRBJ1-1; v_gene: TRBV28
CDR3aa: CASSYGTGYNEQFF; j_gene: TRBJ2-1; v_gene: TRBV9
CDR3aa: CASSKEDRDRSPRGAFF; j_gene: TRBJ1-1; v_gene: TRBV21-1
CDR3aa: CASSRKQGAGDTGELFF; j_gene: TRBJ2-2; v_gene: TRBV7-8
CDR3aa: CASSQALASGGNGELFF; j_gene: TRBJ2-2; v_gene: TRBV4-3
CDR3aa: CASSLSGRPTYEQYF; j_gene: TRBJ2-7; v_gene: TRBV27
CDR3aa: CASSLRGPHTEAFF; j_gene: TRBJ1-1; v_gene: TRBV5-6
CDR3aa: CASSWGTGDSPLHF; j_gene: TRBJ1-6; v_gene: TRBV28
CDR3aa: CASSALTVNTEAFF; j_gene: TRBJ1-1; v_gene: TRBV7-9
CDR3aa: CASSYSGGEQFF; j_gene: TRBJ2-1; v_gene: TRBV6-5
CDR3aa: CASSQDWREGPPSYEQYF; j_gene: TRBJ2-7; v_gene: TRBV3-1/TRBV3-2
CDR3aa: CASRHTDRPQHF; j_gene: TRBJ1-5; v_gene: TRBV5-8
CDR3aa: CASSRTGTGQPQHF; j_gene: TRBJ1-5; v_gene: TRBV19
CDR3aa: CATSRTENTEAFF; j_gene: TRBJ1-1; v_gene: TRBV15
CDR3aa: CASSPPGQGYYGYTF; j_gene: TRBJ1-2; v_gene: TRBV7-9
CDR3aa: CASSPSADTQYF; j_gene: TRBJ2-3; v_gene: TRBV27
CDR3aa: CASSPLGSGDHYTQYF; j_gene: TRBJ2-3; v_gene: TRBV28
CDR3aa: CASSPAASRYGYTF; j_gene: TRBJ1-2; v_gene: TRBV3-1/TRBV3-2
CDR3aa: CASSSWDSSYNEQFF; j_gene: TRBJ2-1; v_gene: TRBV4-1
CDR3aa: CASSFSRGNYGYTF; j_gene: TRBJ1-2; v_gene: TRBV27
CDR3aa: CASSFERGPYEQYF; j_gene: TRBJ2-7; v_gene: TRBV5-1
CDR3aa: CASSLSFQGEATNEKLFF; j_gene: TRBJ1-4; v_gene: TRBV7-8
CDR3aa: CASSIDTSGYNEQFF; j_gene: TRBJ2-1; v_gene: TRBV19
CDR3aa: CASSPPSGLAGYEQFF; j_gene: TRBJ2-1; v_gene: TRBV18
CDR3aa: CASRTGTEAFF; j_gene: TRBJ1-1; v_gene: TRBV28
CDR3aa: CASSQEVPSGIYNEQFF; j_gene: TRBJ2-1; v_gene: TRBV4-2